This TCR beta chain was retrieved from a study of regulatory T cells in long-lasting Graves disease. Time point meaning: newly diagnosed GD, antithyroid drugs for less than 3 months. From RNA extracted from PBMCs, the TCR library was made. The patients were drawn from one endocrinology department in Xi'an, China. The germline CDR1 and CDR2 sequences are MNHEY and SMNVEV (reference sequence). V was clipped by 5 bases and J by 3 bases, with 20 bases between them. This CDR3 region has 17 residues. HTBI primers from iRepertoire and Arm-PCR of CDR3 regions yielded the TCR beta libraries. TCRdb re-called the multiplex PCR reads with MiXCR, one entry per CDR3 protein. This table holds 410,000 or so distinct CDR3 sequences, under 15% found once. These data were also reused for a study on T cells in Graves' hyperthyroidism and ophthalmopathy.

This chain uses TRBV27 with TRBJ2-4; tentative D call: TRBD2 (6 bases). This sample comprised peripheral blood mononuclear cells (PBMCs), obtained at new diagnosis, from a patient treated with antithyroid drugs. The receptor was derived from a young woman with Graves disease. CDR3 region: CASSLSLGGSGKNIQYF. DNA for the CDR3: TGTGCCAGCAGTCTCTCCTTAGGAGGGTCGGGCAAAAACATTCAGTACTTC.